The rows below give T cell receptor beta chains drawn from one sample of a study of cytomegalovirus exposure and HLA in healthy donors. Here immunoSEQ multiplex PCR was the method, and the copy in TCRdb shows in-frame clones only, minus some. The table records over 100,000 clones, around 66% of them present only once. What was sequenced was PBMCs. The receptors derive from a woman between 40 and 50 years old in good health and CMV-seropositive. Each CDR3 is given with its conserved first and last residue. A D gene is named only where the DNA matches it firmly. Size values are once, few and many counts, or a class for expanded clones, and some rows have none.

J: TRBJ1-3
D: -
V: TRBV30
size: -
DNA: TGTGCCTGGAGTGTACATGGACAGTCGATCCCTCTCTCTGGAAACACCATATATTTT
CDR3: CAWSVHGQSIPLSGNTIYF

J: TRBJ2-1
D: TRBD2
V: TRBV6-4
size: -
DNA: TGTGCCAGCAGTGCCAGACTAGCGGGTTCATTAAGCTCCTACAATGAGCAGTTCTTC
CDR3: CASSARLAGSLSSYNEQFF

J: TRBJ1-1
D: TRBD1
V: TRBV6-5
size: -
DNA: TGTGCCAGCAGCCCTCAGGGGGCCACTGAAGCTTTCTTT
CDR3: CASSPQGATEAFF

J: TRBJ1-3
D: -
V: TRBV6-5
size: -
DNA: TGTGCCAGCAGTTACACAGGGATAGGTGGAAACACCATATATTTT
CDR3: CASSYTGIGGNTIYF

J: TRBJ1-6
D: TRBD1
V: TRBV7-8
size: -
DNA: TGTGCCAGCAGCTTAGGGACAGGGGGCAGCTCACCCCTCCACTTT
CDR3: CASSLGTGGSSPLHF

J: TRBJ1-2
D: TRBD1
V: TRBV19
size: -
DNA: TGTGCCAGTAGCAATCCGGGACAGGGGAACTATGGCTACACCTTC
CDR3: CASSNPGQGNYGYTF

J: TRBJ2-1
D: -
V: TRBV5-1
size: -
DNA: TGCGCCAGCAGCTTGGGGGACCCGACCGCGGGGAATGAGCAGTTCTTC
CDR3: CASSLGDPTAGNEQFF

J: TRBJ1-1
D: TRBD1
V: TRBV5-1
size: few
DNA: TGCGCCAGCAGCTCATCCGGGACAGGGGCCACTGAAGCTTTCTTT
CDR3: CASSSSGTGATEAFF

J: TRBJ1-5
D: -
V: TRBV28
size: -
DNA: TGTGCCAGCTCTAGGTCCGTAATCAATCAGCCCCAGCATTTT
CDR3: CASSRSVINQPQHF

J: TRBJ1-1
D: -
V: TRBV18
size: -
DNA: TGTGCCAGCTCACCCCGCGAAACTGAAGCTTTCTTT
CDR3: CASSPRETEAFF

J: TRBJ1-2
D: TRBD1
V: TRBV9
size: -
DNA: TGTGCCAGCAGCCCACCGGGACAGGGCTATGGCTACACCTTC
CDR3: CASSPPGQGYGYTF

J: TRBJ2-7
D: TRBD2
V: TRBV5-1
size: -
DNA: TGCGCCAGCAGCGCGACTAGCGGGAGTTTCTACGAGCAGTACTTC
CDR3: CASSATSGSFYEQYF

J: TRBJ1-2
D: -
V: TRBV28
size: few
DNA: TGTGCCAGCAGTTTTCTGAACTATGGCTACACCTTC
CDR3: CASSFLNYGYTF

J: TRBJ2-7
D: -
V: TRBV11-3
size: -
DNA: TGTGCCAGCAGCTTATCGGTACAGCAGATCTACGAGCAGTACTTC
CDR3: CASSLSVQQIYEQYF

J: TRBJ2-7
D: -
V: TRBV11-2
size: few
DNA: TGTGCCAGCAGCTTTGGCCAGTTCTACGAGCAGTACTTC
CDR3: CASSFGQFYEQYF

J: TRBJ2-1
D: -
V: TRBV6-1
size: -
DNA: TGTGCCAGCAGTGGGGAGAGACACTACAATGAGCAGTTCTTC
CDR3: CASSGERHYNEQFF

J: TRBJ2-3
D: -
V: TRBV10-3
size: -
DNA: TGTGCCATCAGTGAGTCGACTCCGGGGGGCTCCCTCACAGATACGCAGTATTTT
CDR3: CAISESTPGGSLTDTQYF

J: TRBJ1-2
D: -
V: TRBV30
size: -
DNA: TGTGCTGACCGGAGACAGGTGACCTATGGCTACCCCTTC
CDR3: CADRRQVTYGYPF

J: TRBJ1-2
D: -
V: TRBV5-1
size: once
DNA: TGCGCCAGCAGCTTGGGTCCCGAAACTAACTATGGCTACCCCTTC
CDR3: CASSLGPETNYGYPF

J: TRBJ2-7
D: -
V: TRBV28
size: -
DNA: TGTGCCAGCAGTTTATCCTCCCTCTCGGCGGGGGAGCAGTACTTC
CDR3: CASSLSSLSAGEQYF

J: TRBJ2-2
D: -
V: TRBV7-2
size: -
DNA: TGTGCCAGCAGCTTAAGCGACGGGGAGCTGTTTTTT
CDR3: CASSLSDGELFF

J: TRBJ1-2
D: TRBD1
V: TRBV18
size: once
DNA: TGTGCCAGCTCACCAGGACAGGAAGGTGGCTACACCTTC
CDR3: CASSPGQEGGYTF

J: TRBJ2-7
D: -
V: TRBV5-6
size: -
DNA: TGTGCCAGCAGATTAGACAGATCCTACGAGCAGTACTTC
CDR3: CASRLDRSYEQYF

J: TRBJ2-3
D: -
V: TRBV7-9
size: -
DNA: TGTGCCAGCAGCCCGCCAGGACAGCTCACAGATACGCAGTATTTT
CDR3: CASSPPGQLTDTQYF

J: TRBJ1-2
D: -
V: TRBV5-1
size: -
DNA: TGCGCCAGCAGCTTGTGGTCCGGGACACAGGACTATGGCTACACCTTC
CDR3: CASSLWSGTQDYGYTF

J: TRBJ2-7
D: -
V: TRBV29-1
size: -
DNA: TGCAGCGTTGTAGAACAGGCTAACTACGAGCAGTACTTC
CDR3: CSVVEQANYEQYF

J: TRBJ2-7
D: TRBD2
V: TRBV11-2
size: -
DNA: TGTGCCAGCAGCCCGGGGGGGACCTACGAGCAGTACTTC
CDR3: CASSPGGTYEQYF

J: TRBJ2-5
D: -
V: TRBV6-1
size: -
DNA: TGTGCCAGCAGTGTCCCCCCGGCAGGCAGCCAAGAGACCCAGTACTTC
CDR3: CASSVPPAGSQETQYF

J: TRBJ2-6
D: TRBD2
V: TRBV5-1
size: -
DNA: TGCGCCAGCAGTCCGAATGCGGGGGCTGGGGCCAACGTCCTGACTTTC
CDR3: CASSPNAGAGANVLTF

J: TRBJ2-7
D: -
V: TRBV7-9
size: -
DNA: TGTGCCAGCAGTTCGGCCGGGGGTTCCTACGAGCAGTACTTC
CDR3: CASSSAGGSYEQYF

J: TRBJ2-7
D: TRBD1
V: TRBV28
size: -
DNA: TGTGCCAGCAGAGCTACAGGGGTCTACGAGCAGTACTTC
CDR3: CASRATGVYEQYF

J: TRBJ1-2
D: -
V: TRBV2
size: -
DNA: TGTGCCAGCAGTGCAGTGACAGCTAACTATGGCTACACCTTC
CDR3: CASSAVTANYGYTF

J: TRBJ1-2
D: -
V: TRBV6-5
size: -
DNA: TGTGCCAGCAGTTACTCACCGACAGGCCTCTATGGCTACACCTTC
CDR3: CASSYSPTGLYGYTF